This TCR beta chain emerged from a study of T cell repertoires in cytomegalovirus infection. V was cut by 1 base and J by 5 bases, with 12 bases left in between. This CDR3 has 15 amino acids. Germline V gives CDR1 SGHVS, CDR2 FNYEAQ. TCRdb reanalysed the reads using MiXCR and keeps one entry per CDR3 protein. Of 750,000 to 950,000 distinct CDR3 sequences detected, just under 30% appear once; the ten largest clones hold roughly 13%. In this sample, this clonotype turned up many times. As yet, its antigen is unknown. The receptor was derived from a human donor in good health (CMV status not recorded). Some clones in this sample may be carry-over from other donors' samples. The chain combines TRBV7-6 with TRBJ2-1; TRBD1 or TRBD2 may be the D gene (5 bases each). The sample here was cultured CD8+ T cells from PBMCs, taken from culture after CMV antigen stimulation. Written as DNA, the CDR3 is TGTGCCAGCAGCTTAGGGGGGTTAGGGGACAATGAGCAGTTCTTC. Protein product: CASSLGGLGDNEQFF.